Listed here is a single T cell receptor beta chain. Its cognate antigen is unknown. This specimen comes from a study of shared clonotypes between healthy human individuals. Across the study: Participating donors consisted of a couple of women and a few men aged 18 to 49. Study-wide results and caveats: It was observed that 5% to 6% of naive CD4 clonotypes were shared across a few donors. Among donors, clonotype sharing was expected to be affected by sequencing depth.

Naive CD8 cells lacked CD45RO, underwent positive selection for CCR7 and left out terminally differentiated effector memory CD45RA+ cells. Sequencing used immunoSEQ multiplex PCR; TCRdb keeps in-frame clones, though not all of them. The repertoire holds a few million clones, with 80% to 95% as singletons. The CDR3 loop spans 15 amino acids. Trimming pared 0 bases from V and 5 bases from J, leaving 14 bases between. Germline CDR1 is SGHAT and CDR2 is FQNNGV. The chain employs TRBV11-2 and TRBJ2-7; a possible D gene is TRBD2 (5 bases). This TCR came from a man between 18 and 29 years old in good health. Some clones in this sample may be carry-over from other donors' samples. Sample: naive CD8+ T cells from PBMCs. In nucleotides, the CDR3 is TGTGCCAGCAGCTTAGAGTCGGTCCTCGGGAACGAGCAGTACTTC. This sequence encodes CASSLESVLGNEQYF.